Included here is one TCR beta chain sequence, with context. At one end the junction does not follow the germline gene, possibly because of a read error. The sample contains more than one DNA sequence encoding this CDR3. Both 60 Vbeta primers and 13 Jbeta primers went into the PCR. Only in-frame clones appear in the TCRdb table, and some are missing; sequencing was by immunoSEQ multiplex PCR. The sample gives approximately 150,000 clones, 82% of which show up once; more than 2.5% is in the top ten. This entry comes from a study of cytomegalovirus exposure and HLA in healthy donors. This CDR3 has 14 residues. The germline gives CDR1 SGHRS, CDR2 YFSETQ.

This sequence was found in a man between 18 and 35 years old in good health and CMV-seropositive. Sequencing was done on a sample of PBMCs. This chain links TRBV5-1 with TRBJ2-1, with D perhaps matching TRBD2 (5 bases). The CDR3 loop is CASSVRAFDNEQFF. The CDR3 DNA reads TGCGCCAGCAGCGTGAGGGCATTTGATAATGAACAGTTCTTC.